The T cell receptor (beta chain) under discussion was sequenced for a study of cytomegalovirus exposure and HLA in healthy donors. Study observations and caveats: Using a false discovery rate of 0.05, a later analysis showed that 16,000 or so TCR beta sequences were associated with HLA alleles. The study listed about 150 cytomegalovirus-associated TCR beta chains. Rare sequences made up most TCRs, while some public TCRs were found in many donors.

The trim removed 7 bases at V and 3 bases at J, leaving 5 bases unmatched. CDR1 SNHLY and CDR2 FYNNEI come from the germline V gene. This CDR3 comprises 13 residues. As concerns this clone: Its antigen remains unknown.

PCR amplification relied on 60 Vbeta primers (plus 13 Jbeta primers). Measured with immunoSEQ multiplex PCR; TCRdb has only the in-frame clones, and not every one. The repertoire has some 150,000 clones, about three quarters of them found once; the top ten carry roughly 14%. The TCR was taken from a human donor in good health. Sequences were obtained from PBMCs. The chain links TRBV2 to TRBJ2-7, with 8 bases aligning to TRBD2. Written as DNA, the CDR3 is TGTGCCAGCAAACGGAGCGGGGGCTACGAGCAGTACTTC. It yields the protein CASKRSGGYEQYF. Using reference TRBV2 and TRBJ2-7 for the parts outside the CDR3, the full variable domain is EPEVTQTPSHQVTQMGQEVILRCVPISNHLYFYWYRQILGQKVEFLVSFYNNEISEKSEIFDDQFSVERPDGSNFTLKIRSTKLEDSAMYFCASKRSGGYEQYFGPGTRLTVT.